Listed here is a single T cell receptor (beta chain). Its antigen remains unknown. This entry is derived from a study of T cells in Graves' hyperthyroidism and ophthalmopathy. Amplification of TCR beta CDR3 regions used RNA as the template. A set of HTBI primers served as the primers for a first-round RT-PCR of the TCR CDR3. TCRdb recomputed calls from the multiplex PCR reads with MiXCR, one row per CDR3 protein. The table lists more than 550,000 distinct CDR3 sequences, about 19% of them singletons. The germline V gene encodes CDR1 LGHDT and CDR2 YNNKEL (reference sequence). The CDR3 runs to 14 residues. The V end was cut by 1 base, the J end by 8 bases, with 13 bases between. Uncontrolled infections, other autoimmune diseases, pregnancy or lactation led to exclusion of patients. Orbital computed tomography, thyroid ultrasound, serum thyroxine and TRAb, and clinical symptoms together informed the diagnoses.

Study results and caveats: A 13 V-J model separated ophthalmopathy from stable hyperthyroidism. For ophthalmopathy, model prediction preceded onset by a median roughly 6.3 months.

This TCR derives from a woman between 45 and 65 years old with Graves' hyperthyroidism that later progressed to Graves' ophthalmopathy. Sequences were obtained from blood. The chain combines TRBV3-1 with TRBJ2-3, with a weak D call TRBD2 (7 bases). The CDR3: CASSQGGGLSTQYF. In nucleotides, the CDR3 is TGTGCCAGCAGCCAAGGGGGGGGCCTAAGTACGCAGTATTTT.